Listed below are T cell receptor beta chains from one sample, sequenced in a study of identical twins. TCRdb re-analysed the 5' RACE reads in MiXCR, keeping a single row per CDR3 protein. The sample has about 340,000 distinct CDR3 sequences; around 9.7% are singletons. Sequences were obtained from naive T cells sorted from blood. Receptor source: a woman aged 45-59 years in good health. Each CDR3 is given with its conserved first and last residue. The D gene is left open where the match is weak. Clone size appears in some rows only: once, few, many, or a class for an expanded clone.

V: TRBV24-1
J: TRBJ2-1
D: NA
size: many
DNA: TGTGCCACCAGTCCCGAAGGTGCCAGGCAGTTCTTC
CDR3: CATSPEGARQFF

V: TRBV7-2
J: TRBJ2-1
D: NA
size: NA
DNA: TGTGCCAGCAGCTCGGACAGCTTC
CDR3: CASSSDSF

V: TRBV5-8
J: TRBJ2-3
D: TRBD1
size: few
DNA: TGTGCCAGCAGCCGGACAGGGGAGGGGTACACAGATACGCAGTATTTT
CDR3: CASSRTGEGYTDTQYF

V: TRBV7-2
J: TRBJ2-3
D: NA
size: many
DNA: TGTGCCAGCAGCTTAGCGCTTACTGGACCCACAGATACGCAGTATTTT
CDR3: CASSLALTGPTDTQYF

V: TRBV15
J: TRBJ2-7
D: NA
size: NA
DNA: TGTGCCACCAGGAGTTTGGCGACCTCCTACGAGCAGTACTTC
CDR3: CATRSLATSYEQYF

V: TRBV24-1
J: TRBJ2-3
D: TRBD2
size: many
DNA: TGTGCCACCAGTGGCGTATTAGCGGGAGAATACACAGATACGCAGTATTTT
CDR3: CATSGVLAGEYTDTQYF

V: TRBV20-1
J: TRBJ2-3
D: NA
size: NA
DNA: TGCAGTGCTAGTGACCGAGGGCGGGATCCGTCAGATACGCAGTATTTT
CDR3: CSASDRGRDPSDTQYF

V: TRBV5-1
J: TRBJ2-1
D: TRBD2
size: many
DNA: TGCGCCAGCAGCGGACTAGGAAACAATGAGCAGTTCTTC
CDR3: CASSGLGNNEQFF

V: TRBV5-1
J: TRBJ2-1
D: TRBD2
size: NA
DNA: TGCGCCAGCAGCGTTAGCGGGAATGGCTACAATGAGCAGTTCTTC
CDR3: CASSVSGNGYNEQFF

V: TRBV10-2
J: TRBJ2-7
D: NA
size: NA
DNA: TGCGCCAGTGCGGACGGGACACCCTACGAGCAGTACTTC
CDR3: CASADGTPYEQYF

V: TRBV10-3
J: TRBJ1-5
D: NA
size: NA
DNA: TGTGCCACCACCCGGGGGGACGGTAATCAGCCCCAGCATTTT
CDR3: CATTRGDGNQPQHF

V: TRBV5-1
J: TRBJ2-3
D: TRBD2
size: many
DNA: TGCGCCAGCAGCTCAGGACTAGCGGGGACCACAGATACGCAGTATTTT
CDR3: CASSSGLAGTTDTQYF

V: TRBV29-1
J: TRBJ2-3
D: NA
size: few
DNA: TGCAGCGGATTTCGAAGGCACGCTGATACGCAGTATTTT
CDR3: CSGFRRHADTQYF

V: TRBV4-2
J: TRBJ2-1
D: NA
size: few
DNA: TGTGCCAGCAGCCAAGATAAAGCCAGTATCGATGAGCAGTTCTTC
CDR3: CASSQDKASIDEQFF

V: TRBV7-9
J: TRBJ2-1
D: TRBD2
size: NA
DNA: TGTGCCAGCAGCCTTCATCTAGCGGGAGAGTACAATGAGCAGTTCTTC
CDR3: CASSLHLAGEYNEQFF

V: TRBV6-4
J: TRBJ2-2
D: NA
size: few
DNA: TGTGCCAGCAGTAACGGGAGAAGAACCGGGGAGCTGTTTTTT
CDR3: CASSNGRRTGELFF

V: TRBV10-2
J: TRBJ2-3
D: TRBD2
size: NA
DNA: TGCGCCACCTCGGGACTAGCGGGGCGCACAGATACGCAGTATTTT
CDR3: CATSGLAGRTDTQYF

V: TRBV20-1
J: TRBJ1-5
D: NA
size: once
DNA: TGCAGTGCTGAAGAACAGATCAGCAATCAGCCCCAGCATTTT
CDR3: CSAEEQISNQPQHF

V: TRBV12-3/TRBV12-4
J: TRBJ2-7
D: NA
size: NA
DNA: TGTGCCAGCAGTCTAAGAAGGGCCCACTACGAGCAGTACTTC
CDR3: CASSLRRAHYEQYF

V: TRBV20-1
J: TRBJ2-3
D: NA
size: NA
DNA: TGCAGTGCTACTCCCTGGGGGGCTAGAGATACGCAGTATTTT
CDR3: CSATPWGARDTQYF

V: TRBV6-1
J: TRBJ2-5
D: NA
size: few
DNA: TGTGCCGGGAGGGGGGGCGGCGAGACCCAGTACTTC
CDR3: CAGRGGGETQYF

V: TRBV20-1
J: TRBJ2-3
D: TRBD2
size: many
DNA: TGCAGTGCTAGAGGGACTAGCGAGCCCACAGATACGCAGTATTTT
CDR3: CSARGTSEPTDTQYF

V: TRBV7-2
J: TRBJ2-1
D: TRBD2
size: many
DNA: TGTGCCAGCAGCCGCACTAGCGGGAGGCAGTTCTTC
CDR3: CASSRTSGRQFF

V: TRBV4-1
J: TRBJ1-2
D: NA
size: NA
DNA: TGCGCCAGCAGCCACCCCGGTTATGATGGCTACACCTTC
CDR3: CASSHPGYDGYTF

V: TRBV10-3
J: TRBJ2-7
D: NA
size: NA
DNA: TGTGCCATCGGTCCAGAGCCCTACGAGCAGTACTTC
CDR3: CAIGPEPYEQYF

V: TRBV27
J: TRBJ2-1
D: TRBD2
size: NA
DNA: TGTGCCAGCAGTCTAATCGATACGCCCGGGACTAGCGGGAAAGGTTCCTCCGGGGAGCAGTTCTTC
CDR3: CASSLIDTPGTSGKGSSGEQFF

V: TRBV20-1
J: TRBJ2-1
D: TRBD1
size: few
DNA: TGCAGTGTATTCAGGGGGAGCTCCTACAATGAGCAGTTCTTC
CDR3: CSVFRGSSYNEQFF

V: TRBV13
J: TRBJ2-4
D: NA
size: NA
DNA: TGTGCCAGCAAGACTAGTGCCAAAAACATTCAGTACTTC
CDR3: CASKTSAKNIQYF

V: TRBV2
J: TRBJ2-5
D: NA
size: few
DNA: TGTGCCAGCAGTGCCCCGGGACTCGCAGAGACCCAGTACTTC
CDR3: CASSAPGLAETQYF

V: TRBV6-5
J: TRBJ1-5
D: NA
size: few
DNA: TGTGCCAGCAAAAAGGGGTTCGGTCAGCCCCAGCATTTT
CDR3: CASKKGFGQPQHF

V: TRBV29-1
J: TRBJ2-2
D: TRBD1
size: few
DNA: TGCAGCGCCCTCCAGGGGGCGTATATCGGGGAGCTGTTTTTT
CDR3: CSALQGAYIGELFF

V: TRBV6-5
J: TRBJ2-5
D: NA
size: NA
DNA: TGTGCCACACGTGGGAGGGAGACCCAGTACTTC
CDR3: CATRGRETQYF

V: TRBV20-1
J: TRBJ2-5
D: NA
size: few
DNA: TGCAGTGCCGGGACACACCAAGAGACCCAGTACTTC
CDR3: CSAGTHQETQYF

V: TRBV20-1
J: TRBJ2-7
D: NA
size: NA
DNA: TGCAGTGCCAGCCCCCGGGAGACGGTCTACGAGCAGTACTTC
CDR3: CSASPRETVYEQYF

V: TRBV29-1
J: TRBJ2-3
D: TRBD1
size: many
DNA: TGCAGCGTTGAGACAGGGAGCACAGATACGCAGTATTTT
CDR3: CSVETGSTDTQYF

V: TRBV24-1
J: TRBJ1-5
D: NA
size: few
DNA: TGTGCCACCAGTCCAGGGGATTTAGGTCAGCCCCAGCATTTT
CDR3: CATSPGDLGQPQHF

V: TRBV10-3
J: TRBJ2-3
D: NA
size: NA
DNA: TGTGCCATCAGGGGACTCGGGGCAGATACGCAGTATTTT
CDR3: CAIRGLGADTQYF

V: TRBV20-1
J: TRBJ1-2
D: NA
size: NA
DNA: TGCAGTGCTAGAGGGAAGCCGGGTCATCGAGGCTACACCTTC
CDR3: CSARGKPGHRGYTF

V: TRBV25-1
J: TRBJ2-1
D: TRBD2
size: many
DNA: TGTGCCAGCACCTCGACTAGCGGGAGATGGAATGAGCAGTTCTTC
CDR3: CASTSTSGRWNEQFF

V: TRBV7-9
J: TRBJ2-6
D: NA
size: few
DNA: TGTGCCAGCAGCCCACCAGTTAGCGGAGCTGGGGCCAACGTCCTGACTTTC
CDR3: CASSPPVSGAGANVLTF

V: TRBV2
J: TRBJ1-1
D: NA
size: NA
DNA: TGTGCCAGCAGTGAAGCGCTAAGAGCTTTCTTT
CDR3: CASSEALRAFF

V: TRBV7-9
J: TRBJ1-5
D: TRBD1
size: many
DNA: TGTGCCAGCAGCGTCGGACAGGGTAATCAGCCCCAGCATTTT
CDR3: CASSVGQGNQPQHF

V: TRBV4-2
J: TRBJ2-5
D: NA
size: NA
DNA: TGTGCCAGCAGCCAAGAAGGGCTCGGCCCAGGAGTGACCCAGTACTTC
CDR3: CASSQEGLGPGVTQYF

V: TRBV14
J: TRBJ2-5
D: NA
size: few
DNA: TGTGCCAGCAGCCATTGGCAAGAGACCCAGTACTTC
CDR3: CASSHWQETQYF

V: TRBV27
J: TRBJ1-4
D: NA
size: few
DNA: TGTGCCAGCAGTCCTCGACAGCCAGTTAATGAAAAACTGTTTTTT
CDR3: CASSPRQPVNEKLFF

V: TRBV5-1
J: TRBJ2-1
D: TRBD1
size: many
DNA: TGCGCCAGCAGCTTACAACTTGCCCGGGACAGGGGCTCTAATAGGGAGCAGTTCTTC
CDR3: CASSLQLARDRGSNREQFF

V: TRBV6-2/TRBV6-3
J: TRBJ2-1
D: TRBD2
size: few
DNA: TGTGCCAGCAGTTACCCAGATCCCTCACCGACTAGCGGATTTTCGGATGAGCAGTTCTTC
CDR3: CASSYPDPSPTSGFSDEQFF

V: TRBV5-1
J: TRBJ1-1
D: NA
size: many
DNA: TGCGCCAGCAGCCCGGACGGTTGGAACACTGAAGCTTTCTTT
CDR3: CASSPDGWNTEAFF

V: TRBV7-6
J: TRBJ2-3
D: TRBD2
size: NA
DNA: TGTGCCAGCAGCTTAGGAAGCGGGAAAACAGATACGCAGTATTTT
CDR3: CASSLGSGKTDTQYF

V: TRBV10-3
J: TRBJ1-1
D: TRBD1
size: few
DNA: TGTGCCATCAGCCCTCTTCGTCCCGGGACAGGGATGAACACTGAAGCTTTCTTT
CDR3: CAISPLRPGTGMNTEAFF

V: TRBV12-5
J: TRBJ2-7
D: NA
size: NA
DNA: TGTGCTAGTGGTTTGGGACAACACTCCTACGAGCAGTACTTC
CDR3: CASGLGQHSYEQYF

V: TRBV2
J: TRBJ2-1
D: TRBD1
size: many
DNA: TGTGCCAGCAGTGAAGGACAGGGGGCCTCTGTCGAGTTCTTC
CDR3: CASSEGQGASVEFF

V: TRBV9
J: TRBJ2-5
D: TRBD2
size: NA
DNA: TGTGCCAGCAGCGCATGGTCTAGCGGTGGGACCCAGTACTTC
CDR3: CASSAWSSGGTQYF

V: TRBV5-1
J: TRBJ2-3
D: NA
size: few
DNA: TGCGCCAGCAGCCTGGAGGGAGCTATCACAGATACGCAGTATTTT
CDR3: CASSLEGAITDTQYF

V: TRBV21-1
J: TRBJ1-1
D: NA
size: many
DNA: TGTGCCAACCACAGAGCAACCACTGAAGCTTTCTTT
CDR3: CANHRATTEAFF

V: TRBV6-6
J: TRBJ1-1
D: NA
size: NA
DNA: TGTGCCAGCAGTTACTCTGGGGTGCGCACTGAAGCTTTCTTT
CDR3: CASSYSGVRTEAFF

V: TRBV6-5
J: TRBJ2-2
D: NA
size: few
DNA: TGTGCCAGCAGTTCCCCATCAAGGCGCACCGGGGAGCTGTTTTTT
CDR3: CASSSPSRRTGELFF

V: TRBV15
J: TRBJ2-5
D: TRBD2
size: NA
DNA: TGTGCCACCAGCACCCTTAGGAGCGGGAGTGACGAGACCCAGTACTTC
CDR3: CATSTLRSGSDETQYF

V: TRBV12-3/TRBV12-4
J: TRBJ2-7
D: TRBD2
size: many
DNA: TGTGCCAGCAGGCTGGTGGGGACGGGGGGCTACGAGCAGTACTTC
CDR3: CASRLVGTGGYEQYF

V: TRBV5-1
J: TRBJ2-1
D: TRBD1
size: NA
DNA: TGCGCCAGCACCCAGAGGGGGACAGGGTACTACGGTGAGCAGTTCTTC
CDR3: CASTQRGTGYYGEQFF